The source of this T cell receptor (beta chain) is a study of human T cells and chemical hapten exposure. The sample's time point: patch test 3, about 24 weeks after DPC sensitization. The sample's treatment: therapeutic diphenylcyclopropenone sensitization with weekly scalp DPC. Non-pregnant alopecia patients aged 18 to 70, suitable for DPC therapy. TCRdb called the RACE reads again in MiXCR, with one record for every CDR3 protein. The sample records 70,000 or so distinct CDR3 sequences, 11% being singletons. The CDR3 has 14 amino acids. The germline V and J ends were trimmed by 3 bases and 0 bases, with 6 bases remaining between them. CDR1 and CDR2 (germline): ENHRY, SYGVKD.

The starting material was whole blood, obtained in connection with sensitization to the hapten diphenylcyclopropenone (DPC). This sequence joins TRBV10-3 and TRBJ2-4, with no clear D. This receptor was obtained from a woman between 50 and 59 years old with alopecia areata. Some clones in this sample may be carry-over from other donors' samples. CDR3 bases: TGTGCCATCAGTGACGACCTAGCCAAAAACATTCAGTACTTC. Translated, it gives CAISDDLAKNIQYF.